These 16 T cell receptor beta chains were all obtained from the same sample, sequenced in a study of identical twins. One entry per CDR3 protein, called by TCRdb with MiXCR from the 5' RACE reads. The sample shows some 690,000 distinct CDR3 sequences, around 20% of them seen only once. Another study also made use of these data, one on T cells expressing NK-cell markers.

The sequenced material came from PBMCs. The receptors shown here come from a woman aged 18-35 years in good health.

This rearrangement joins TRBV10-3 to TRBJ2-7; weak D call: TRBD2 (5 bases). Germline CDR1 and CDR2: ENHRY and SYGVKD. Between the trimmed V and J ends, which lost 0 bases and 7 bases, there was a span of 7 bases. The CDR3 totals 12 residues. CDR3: CAISESRVEQYF. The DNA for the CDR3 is TGTGCCATCAGTGAGTCGAGGGTAGAGCAGTACTTC.

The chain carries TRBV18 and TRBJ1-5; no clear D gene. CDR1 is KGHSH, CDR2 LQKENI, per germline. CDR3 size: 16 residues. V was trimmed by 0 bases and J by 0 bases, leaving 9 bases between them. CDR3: CASSPPGQFSNQPQHF. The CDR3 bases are TGTGCCAGCTCACCACCGGGCCAGTTTAGCAATCAGCCCCAGCATTTT.

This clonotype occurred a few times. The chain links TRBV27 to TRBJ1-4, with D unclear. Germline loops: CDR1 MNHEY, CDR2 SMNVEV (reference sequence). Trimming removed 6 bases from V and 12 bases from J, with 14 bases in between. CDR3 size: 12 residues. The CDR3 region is CASRSSGTELFF. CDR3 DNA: TGTGCCAGCAGATCCTCAGGAACAGAACTGTTTTTT.

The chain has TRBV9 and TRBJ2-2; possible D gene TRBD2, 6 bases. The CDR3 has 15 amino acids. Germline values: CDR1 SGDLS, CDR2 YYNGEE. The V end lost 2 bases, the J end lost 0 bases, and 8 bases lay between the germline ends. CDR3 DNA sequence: TGTGCCAGCAGCGTCATAGCGGCGAACACCGGGGAGCTGTTTTTT. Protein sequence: CASSVIAANTGELFF.

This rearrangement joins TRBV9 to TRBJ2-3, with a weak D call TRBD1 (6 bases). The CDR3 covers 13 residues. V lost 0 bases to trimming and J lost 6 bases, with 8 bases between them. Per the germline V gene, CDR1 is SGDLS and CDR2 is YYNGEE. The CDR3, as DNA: TGTGCCAGCAGCGTAGCAACAGGGGATACGCAGTATTTT. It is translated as CASSVATGDTQYF.

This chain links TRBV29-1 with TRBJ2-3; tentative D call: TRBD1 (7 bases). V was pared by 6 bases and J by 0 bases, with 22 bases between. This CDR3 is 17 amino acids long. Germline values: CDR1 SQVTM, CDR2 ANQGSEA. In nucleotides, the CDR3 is TGCAGCGTCGCAGGGCGGGGACAGCTATCTAGCACAGATACGCAGTATTTT. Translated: CSVAGRGQLSSTDTQYF.

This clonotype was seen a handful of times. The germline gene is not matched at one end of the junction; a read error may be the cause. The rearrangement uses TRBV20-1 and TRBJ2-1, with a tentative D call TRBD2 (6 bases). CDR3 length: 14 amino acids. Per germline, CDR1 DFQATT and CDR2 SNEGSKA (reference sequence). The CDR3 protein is CSARDRSGNLVRIF. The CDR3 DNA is TGCAGTGCTAGAGATCGTAGCGGAAACCTCGTCAGGATCTTC.

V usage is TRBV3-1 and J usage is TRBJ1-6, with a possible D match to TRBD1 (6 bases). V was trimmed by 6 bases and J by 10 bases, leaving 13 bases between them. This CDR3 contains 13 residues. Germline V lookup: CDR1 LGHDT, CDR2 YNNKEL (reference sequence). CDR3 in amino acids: CASSKQGESPLHF. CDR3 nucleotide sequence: TGTGCCAGCAGTAAACAGGGCGAATCACCCCTCCACTTT.

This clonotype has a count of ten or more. The CDR3 here is CASSQEGVVTGNTIYF. As DNA, the CDR3 is TGTGCCAGCAGCCAAGAGGGGGTTGTGACGGGAAACACCATATATTTT. The gene calls are TRBV3-1 and TRBJ1-3; D may be TRBD1 (5 bases). The CDR3 spans 16 residues. V shed 0 bases and J shed 4 bases, with 13 bases lying between them. Looked up from germline, CDR1 is LGHDT and CDR2 is YNNKEL (reference sequence). The complete variable domain, with remaining parts taken from reference TRBV3-1 and TRBJ1-3, reads DTAVSQTPKYLVTQMGNDKSIKCEQNLGHDTMYWYKQDSKKFLKIMFSYNNKELIINETVPNRFSPKSPDKAHLNLHINSLELGDSAVYFCASSQEGVVTGNTIYFGEGSWLTVV.

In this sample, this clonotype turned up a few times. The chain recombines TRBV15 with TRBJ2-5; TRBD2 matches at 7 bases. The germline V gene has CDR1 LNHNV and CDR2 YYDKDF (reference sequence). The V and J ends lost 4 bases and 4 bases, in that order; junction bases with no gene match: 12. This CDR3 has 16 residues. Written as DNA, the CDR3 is TGTGCCACCAGCACCAGAGCCGGGACTATAGGAGAGACCCAGTACTTC. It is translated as CATSTRAGTIGETQYF.

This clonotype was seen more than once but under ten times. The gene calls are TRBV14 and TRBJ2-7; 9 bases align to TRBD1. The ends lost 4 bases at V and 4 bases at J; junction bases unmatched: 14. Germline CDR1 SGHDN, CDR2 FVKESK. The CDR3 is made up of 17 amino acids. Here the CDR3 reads CASSPNPGTGWRYEQYF. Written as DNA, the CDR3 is TGTGCCAGCAGCCCTAACCCCGGGACAGGGTGGAGGTACGAGCAGTACTTC.

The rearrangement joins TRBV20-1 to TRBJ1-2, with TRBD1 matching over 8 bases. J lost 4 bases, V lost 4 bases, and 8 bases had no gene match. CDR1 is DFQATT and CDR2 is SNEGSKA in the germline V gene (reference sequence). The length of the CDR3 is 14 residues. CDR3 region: CSAKAGGVGYGYTF. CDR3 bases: TGCAGTGCTAAGGCAGGGGGCGTCGGCTATGGCTACACCTTC.

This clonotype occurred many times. The DNA for the CDR3 is TGTGCCAGCACCCCAAAGCCCGGGACCTACGATGGCTACACCTTC. As protein: CASTPKPGTYDGYTF. The V gene is TRBV7-2, the J gene TRBJ1-2, with TRBD1 as a possible D gene (5 bases). The V gene lost 7 bases and the J gene lost 6 bases, with 21 bases spanning the gap. CDR1 is SGHTA and CDR2 is FQGNSA in the germline V gene. There are 15 residues in the CDR3.

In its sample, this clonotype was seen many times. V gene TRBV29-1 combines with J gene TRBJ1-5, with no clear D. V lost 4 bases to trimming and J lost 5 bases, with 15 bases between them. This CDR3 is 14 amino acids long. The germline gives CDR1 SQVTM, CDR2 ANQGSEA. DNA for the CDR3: TGCAGCGTTGCCCTACTGGCTGGGGATCAGCCCCAGCATTTT. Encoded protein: CSVALLAGDQPQHF.

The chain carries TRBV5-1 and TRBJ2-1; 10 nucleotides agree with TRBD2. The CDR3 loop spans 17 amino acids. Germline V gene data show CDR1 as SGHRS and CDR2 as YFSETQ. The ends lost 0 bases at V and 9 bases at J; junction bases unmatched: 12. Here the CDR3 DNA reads TGCGCCAGCAGCTTGGGGGCTAGCGGGGGCGGTGTGGGTGAGCAGTTCTTC. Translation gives CASSLGASGGGVGEQFF.

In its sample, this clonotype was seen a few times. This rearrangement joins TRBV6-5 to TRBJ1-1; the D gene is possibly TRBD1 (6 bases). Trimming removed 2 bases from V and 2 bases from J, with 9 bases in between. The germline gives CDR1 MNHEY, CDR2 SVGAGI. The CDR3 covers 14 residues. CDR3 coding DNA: TGTGCCAGCAGTTACGGACAGAGAAACACTGAAGCTTTCTTT. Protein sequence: CASSYGQRNTEAFF.